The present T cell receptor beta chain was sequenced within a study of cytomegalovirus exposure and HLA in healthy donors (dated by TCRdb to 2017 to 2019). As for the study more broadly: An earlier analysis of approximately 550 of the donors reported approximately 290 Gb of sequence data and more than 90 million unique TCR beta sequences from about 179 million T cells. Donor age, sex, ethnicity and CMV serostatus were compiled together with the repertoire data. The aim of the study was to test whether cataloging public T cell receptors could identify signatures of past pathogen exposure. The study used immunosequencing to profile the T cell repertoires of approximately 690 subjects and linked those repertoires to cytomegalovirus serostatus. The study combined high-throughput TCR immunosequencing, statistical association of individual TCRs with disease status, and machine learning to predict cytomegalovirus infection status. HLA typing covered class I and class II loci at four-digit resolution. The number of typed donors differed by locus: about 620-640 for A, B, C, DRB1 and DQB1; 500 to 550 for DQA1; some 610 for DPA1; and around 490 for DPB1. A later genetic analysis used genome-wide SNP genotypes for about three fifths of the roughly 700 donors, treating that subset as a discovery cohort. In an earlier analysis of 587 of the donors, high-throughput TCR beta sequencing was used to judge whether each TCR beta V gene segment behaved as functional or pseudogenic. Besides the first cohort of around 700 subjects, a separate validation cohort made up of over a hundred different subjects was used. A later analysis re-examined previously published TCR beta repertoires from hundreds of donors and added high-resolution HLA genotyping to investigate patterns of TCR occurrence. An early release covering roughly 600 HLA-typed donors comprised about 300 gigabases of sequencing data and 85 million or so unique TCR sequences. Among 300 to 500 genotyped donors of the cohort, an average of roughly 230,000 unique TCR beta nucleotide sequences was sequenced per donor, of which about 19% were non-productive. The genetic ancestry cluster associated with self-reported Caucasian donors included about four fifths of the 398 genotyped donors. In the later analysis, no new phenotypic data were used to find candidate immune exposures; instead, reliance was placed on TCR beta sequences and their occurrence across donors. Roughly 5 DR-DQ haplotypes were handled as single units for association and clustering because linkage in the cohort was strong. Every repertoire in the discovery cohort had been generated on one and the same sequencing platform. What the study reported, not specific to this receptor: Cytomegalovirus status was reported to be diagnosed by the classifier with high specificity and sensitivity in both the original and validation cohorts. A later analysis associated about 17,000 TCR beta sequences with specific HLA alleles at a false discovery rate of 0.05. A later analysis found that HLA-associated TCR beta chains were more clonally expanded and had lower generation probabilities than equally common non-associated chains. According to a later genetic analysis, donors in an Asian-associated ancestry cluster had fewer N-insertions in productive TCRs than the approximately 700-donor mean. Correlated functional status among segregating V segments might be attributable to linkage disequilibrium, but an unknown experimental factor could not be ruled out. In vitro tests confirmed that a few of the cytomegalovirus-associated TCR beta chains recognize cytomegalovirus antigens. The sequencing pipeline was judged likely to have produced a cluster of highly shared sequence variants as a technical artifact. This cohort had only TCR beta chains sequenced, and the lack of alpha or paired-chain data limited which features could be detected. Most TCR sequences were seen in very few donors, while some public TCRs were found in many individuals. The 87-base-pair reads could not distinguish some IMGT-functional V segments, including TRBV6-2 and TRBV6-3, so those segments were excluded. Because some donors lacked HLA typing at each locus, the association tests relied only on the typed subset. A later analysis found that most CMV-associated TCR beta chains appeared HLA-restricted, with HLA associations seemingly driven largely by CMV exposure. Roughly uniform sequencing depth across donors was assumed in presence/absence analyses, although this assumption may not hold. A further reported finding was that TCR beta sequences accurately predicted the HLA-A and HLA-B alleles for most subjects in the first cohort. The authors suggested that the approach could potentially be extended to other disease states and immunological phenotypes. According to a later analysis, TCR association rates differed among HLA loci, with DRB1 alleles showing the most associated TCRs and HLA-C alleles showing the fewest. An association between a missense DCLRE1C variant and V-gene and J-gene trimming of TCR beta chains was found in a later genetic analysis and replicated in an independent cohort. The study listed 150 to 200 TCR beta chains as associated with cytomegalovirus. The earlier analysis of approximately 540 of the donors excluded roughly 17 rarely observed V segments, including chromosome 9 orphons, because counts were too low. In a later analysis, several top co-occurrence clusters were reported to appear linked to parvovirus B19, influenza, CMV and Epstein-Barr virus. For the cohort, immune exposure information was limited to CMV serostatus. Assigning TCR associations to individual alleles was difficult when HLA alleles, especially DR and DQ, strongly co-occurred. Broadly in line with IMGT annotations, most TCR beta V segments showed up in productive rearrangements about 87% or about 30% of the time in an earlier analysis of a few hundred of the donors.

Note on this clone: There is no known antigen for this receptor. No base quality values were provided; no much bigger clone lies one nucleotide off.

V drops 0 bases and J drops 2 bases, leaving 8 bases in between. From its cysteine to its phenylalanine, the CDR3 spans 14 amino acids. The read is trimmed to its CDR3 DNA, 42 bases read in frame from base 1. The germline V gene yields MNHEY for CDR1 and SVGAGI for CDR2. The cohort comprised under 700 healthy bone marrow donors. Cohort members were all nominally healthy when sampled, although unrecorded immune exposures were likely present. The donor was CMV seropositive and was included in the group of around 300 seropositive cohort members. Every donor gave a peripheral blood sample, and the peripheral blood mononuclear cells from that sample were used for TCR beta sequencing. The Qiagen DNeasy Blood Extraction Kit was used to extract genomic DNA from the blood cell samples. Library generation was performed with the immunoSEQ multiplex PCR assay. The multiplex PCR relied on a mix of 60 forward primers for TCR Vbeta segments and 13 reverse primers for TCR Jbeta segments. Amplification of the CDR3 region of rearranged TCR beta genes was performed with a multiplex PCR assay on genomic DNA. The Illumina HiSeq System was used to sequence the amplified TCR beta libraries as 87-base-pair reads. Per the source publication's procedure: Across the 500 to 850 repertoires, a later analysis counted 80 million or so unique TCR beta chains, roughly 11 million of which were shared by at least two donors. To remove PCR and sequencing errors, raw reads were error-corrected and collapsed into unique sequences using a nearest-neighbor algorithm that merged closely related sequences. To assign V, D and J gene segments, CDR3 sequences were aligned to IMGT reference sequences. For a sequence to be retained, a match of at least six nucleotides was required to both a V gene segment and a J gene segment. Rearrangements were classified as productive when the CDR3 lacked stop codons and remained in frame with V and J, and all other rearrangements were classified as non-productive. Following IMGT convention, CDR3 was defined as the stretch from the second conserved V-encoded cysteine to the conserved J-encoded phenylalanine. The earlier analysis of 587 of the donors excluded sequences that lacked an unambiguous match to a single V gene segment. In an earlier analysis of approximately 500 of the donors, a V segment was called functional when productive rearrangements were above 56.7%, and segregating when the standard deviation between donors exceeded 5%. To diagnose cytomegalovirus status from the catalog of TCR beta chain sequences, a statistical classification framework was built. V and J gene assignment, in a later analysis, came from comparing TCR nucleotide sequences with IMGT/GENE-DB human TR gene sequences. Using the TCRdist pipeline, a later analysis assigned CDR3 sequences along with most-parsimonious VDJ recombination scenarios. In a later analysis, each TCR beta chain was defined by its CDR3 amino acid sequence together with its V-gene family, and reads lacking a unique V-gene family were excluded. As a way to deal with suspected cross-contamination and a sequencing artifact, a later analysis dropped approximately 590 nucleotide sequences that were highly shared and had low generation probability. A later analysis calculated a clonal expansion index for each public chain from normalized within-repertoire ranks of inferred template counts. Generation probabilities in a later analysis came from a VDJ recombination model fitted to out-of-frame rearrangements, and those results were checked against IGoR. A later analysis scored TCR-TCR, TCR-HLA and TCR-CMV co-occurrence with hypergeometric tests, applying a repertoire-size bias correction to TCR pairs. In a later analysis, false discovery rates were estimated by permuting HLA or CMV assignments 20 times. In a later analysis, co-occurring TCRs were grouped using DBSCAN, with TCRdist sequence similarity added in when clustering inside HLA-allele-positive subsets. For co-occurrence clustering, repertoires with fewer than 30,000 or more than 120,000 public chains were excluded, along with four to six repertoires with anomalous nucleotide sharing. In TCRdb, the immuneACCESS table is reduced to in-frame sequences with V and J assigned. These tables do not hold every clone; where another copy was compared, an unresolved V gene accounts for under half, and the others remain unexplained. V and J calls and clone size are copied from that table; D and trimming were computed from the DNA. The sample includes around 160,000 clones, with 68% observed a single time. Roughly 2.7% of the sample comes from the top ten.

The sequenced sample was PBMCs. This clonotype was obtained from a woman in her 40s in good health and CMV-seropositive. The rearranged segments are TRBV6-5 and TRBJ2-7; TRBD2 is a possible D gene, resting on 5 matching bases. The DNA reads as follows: TGTGCCAGCAGTTACTCTACTAGAGCCTACGAGCAGTACTTC. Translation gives CASSYSTRAYEQYF.